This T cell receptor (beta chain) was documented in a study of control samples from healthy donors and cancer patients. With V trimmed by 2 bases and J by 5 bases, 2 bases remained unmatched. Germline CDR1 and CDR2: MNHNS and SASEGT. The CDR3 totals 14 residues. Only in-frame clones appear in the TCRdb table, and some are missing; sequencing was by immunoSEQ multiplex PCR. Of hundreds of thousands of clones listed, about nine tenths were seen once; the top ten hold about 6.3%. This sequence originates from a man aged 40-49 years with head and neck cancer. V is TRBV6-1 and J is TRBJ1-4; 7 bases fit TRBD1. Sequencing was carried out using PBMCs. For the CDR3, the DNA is TGTGCCAGCAGTGAAACGGACAGGAATGAAAAACTGTTTTTT. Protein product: CASSETDRNEKLFF.